One sample yielded the 30 T cell receptor beta chains listed below, sequenced in a study of blood T cell repertoires in COVID-19. Method: immunoSEQ multiplex PCR; TCRdb's copy keeps in-frame clones and lacks some. The sample comprises around 320,000 clones, around 88% of which are singletons, and 6.9% rests with the top ten. The sequenced material came from peripheral blood. Receptors were obtained from a woman younger than 45 who had recovered from COVID-19.

The chain has TRBV21-1 and TRBJ1-2; the DNA was not compared with TRBD1, the D call given in the table. TRBV21-1 is a pseudogene locus. The CDR3 is made up of 17 amino acids. This CDR3 reads CASSKVYRPRSNYGYTF. The CDR3 DNA follows: TGTGCCAGCAGCAAAGTTTACAGACCTCGATCTAACTATGGCTACACCTTC.

This chain joins TRBV3-1 (or the pseudogene TRBV3-2) and TRBJ1-1; D is unresolved. Germline V lookup: CDR1 LGHDT, CDR2 YNNKEL (reference sequence). V shed 1 base and J shed 2 bases, with 8 bases lying between them. The CDR3 totals 14 residues. CDR3 amino acids: CASSQVHPNTEAFF. The CDR3 bases are TGTGCCAGCAGCCAAGTACATCCAAACACTGAAGCTTTCTTT.

This CDR3 reads CASSVDEERVNYGYTF. Written as DNA, the CDR3 is TGTGCCAGCAGCGTAGACGAAGAGAGAGTTAACTATGGCTACACCTTC. The chain carries TRBV9 and TRBJ1-2, with D uncertain. In germline, CDR1 is SGDLS, CDR2 YYNGEE. The CDR3 contains 16 residues. V was cut by 0 bases and J by 1 base, with 13 bases left in between.

The CDR3 DNA sequence: TGTGCCACCAGCAGAGCCTTCTCGGGGGGCCCCGCAGATACGCAGTATTTT. Protein: CATSRAFSGGPADTQYF. The chain combines TRBV15 with TRBJ2-3; D is perhaps TRBD2 (7 bases). The CDR3 is 17 residues long. V dropped 1 base and J dropped 4 bases, with 18 bases sitting between them. Germline CDR1 LNHNV, CDR2 YYDKDF (reference sequence).

The chain is built from TRBV7-2 and TRBJ2-7; possible D gene TRBD2, 5 bases. The CDR3 length is 16 residues. Germline V lookup: CDR1 SGHTA, CDR2 FQGNSA. Trimming cost V 2 bases and J 0 bases, with 14 bases left between them. CDR3 protein: CASSLKGVTSSYEQYF. The CDR3 nucleotides read TGTGCCAGCAGCTTAAAGGGCGTCACTAGCTCCTACGAGCAGTACTTC.

The rearrangement joins TRBV5-5 to TRBJ1-5; 7 nucleotides align to TRBD1. CDR1 is SGHKS, CDR2 YYEKEE, per germline (reference sequence). The CDR3 is 14 residues long. V trimming: 2 bases; J trimming: 3 bases; junction bases outside the gene matches: 2. CDR3 nucleotide sequence: TGTGCCAGCAGCTTCGGACAGGCCAATCAGCCCCAGCATTTT. Protein sequence: CASSFGQANQPQHF.

This chain's CDR3 is CASSLSWYRASQSYEQYF. As DNA, the CDR3 is TGTGCCAGCAGCTTAAGTTGGTACAGGGCAAGTCAGTCCTACGAGCAGTACTTC. The V call is TRBV7-9, the J call TRBJ2-7, with D perhaps matching TRBD1 (6 bases). Germline V CDR1 and CDR2: SEHNR, FQNEAQ (reference sequence). Trimming left V 2 bases short and J 1 base short, with 21 bases between. This CDR3 region has 18 residues.

The chain couples TRBV5-6 to TRBJ1-1; D is unresolved. Trimming cost V 2 bases and J 5 bases, with 7 bases left between them. The CDR3 is made up of 12 amino acids. Germline V lookup: CDR1 SGHDT, CDR2 YYEEEE. The CDR3 is CASSFQRTEAFF. The CDR3 nucleotides are TGTGCCAGCAGCTTTCAGAGGACTGAAGCTTTCTTT.

The table lists this clone with a count of one. The rearrangement links TRBV5-6 to TRBJ2-7, with D perhaps matching TRBD1 (5 bases). Germline CDR1 SGHDT, CDR2 YYEEEE. Trimming took 5 bases from V and 3 from J, leaving 15 bases between them. There are 14 residues in the CDR3. The CDR3 region is CASRGRRSVYEQYF. The CDR3 DNA sequence: TGTGCCAGCAGGGGGCGGCGATCGGTCTACGAGCAGTACTTC. Full variable domain (remainder filled in from reference TRBV5-6 and TRBJ2-7): DAGVTQSPTHLIKTRGQQVTLRCSPKSGHDTVSWYQQALGQGPQFIFQYYEEEERQRGNFPDRFSGHQFPNYSSELNVNALLLGDSALYLCASRGRRSVYEQYFGPGTRLTVT.

This chain links TRBV5-6 with TRBJ1-3; D is perhaps TRBD1 (5 bases). V was cut by 3 bases and J by 0 bases, with 16 bases left in between. The CDR3 has 17 amino acids. Germline CDR1 SGHDT, CDR2 YYEEEE. The CDR3: CASSSDGGSSSGNTIYF. DNA of the CDR3: TGTGCCAGCAGCTCCGATGGGGGGTCCTCCTCTGGAAACACCATATATTTT.

This chain uses TRBV30 with TRBJ2-1, with a possible D match to TRBD1 (7 bases). Germline V lookup: CDR1 GTSNPN, CDR2 SVGIG (reference sequence). The CDR3 runs to 14 residues. The CDR3, as DNA: TGTGCTTTGGAGGGGGCTACCACCTACAATGAGCAGTTCTTC. This codes for CALEGATTYNEQFF.

The chain joins TRBV11-2 to TRBJ2-5; a possible D gene is TRBD1 (6 bases). The CDR3 totals 15 residues. Per germline, CDR1 SGHAT and CDR2 FQNNGV. V lost 4 bases and J 2 bases, leaving 14 bases between the germline ends. The CDR3 nucleotides are TGTGCCAGCAGCTCGACAGGTCTGCAACAAGAGACCCAGTACTTC. Its protein product is CASSSTGLQQETQYF.

The chain has TRBV7-3 and TRBJ2-1; 7 nucleotides match TRBD2. Germline trimming cut 5 bases from V and 2 bases from J; bases unmatched to any gene: 6. Germline V lookup: CDR1 SGHTA, CDR2 FQGTGA. The CDR3 has 15 residues. In DNA, the CDR3 is TGTGCCAGCAGCATTACTAGCGCTCCCTACAATGAGCAGTTCTTC. Its protein product is CASSITSAPYNEQFF.

The chain joins TRBV19 to TRBJ1-2; tentative D call: TRBD1 (6 bases). Trimming stripped 3 bases from V and 6 bases from J, with 17 bases between. Per the germline V gene, CDR1 is LNHDA and CDR2 is SQIVND (reference sequence). This CDR3 has 15 amino acids. CDR3 bases: TGTGCCAGTAGTATCCTCGGGCCGACAGGCGATGGCTACACCTTC. Translation: CASSILGPTGDGYTF.

The V call is TRBV27, the J call TRBJ2-5; 7 bases are shared with TRBD2. The germline CDR1 and CDR2 sequences are MNHEY and SMNVEV (reference sequence). Losses at the gene ends were 2 bases for V and 12 bases for J; bases not matched to a gene: 9. The CDR3 length is 13 residues. The CDR3 region is CASSLRGESGEYF. The CDR3 DNA follows: TGTGCCAGCAGTTTACGGGGGGAGAGCGGGGAGTACTTC.

The chain is built from TRBV27 and TRBJ2-1, with 9 bases that match TRBD1. The junction had 7 bases not matched to a gene; V was cut back by 4 bases and J by 9 bases. This CDR3 region has 14 residues. CDR1 MNHEY and CDR2 SMNVEV come from the germline V gene (reference sequence). The CDR3 nucleotides read TGTGCCAGCAGTTCTACCGGGACAGGGTTTGAGCAGTTCTTC. It is translated as CASSSTGTGFEQFF.

Of note for this clone: Different DNA sequences within this sample yield the same CDR3. The chain uses TRBV6-2 or TRBV6-3 and TRBJ1-5, with a possible D match to TRBD1 (5 bases). The CDR3 is 13 residues long. Germline V lookup: CDR1 MNHEY, CDR2 SVGEGT. The V and J ends lost 2 bases and 4 bases respectively, with 6 bases between them. CDR3 sequence: CASSYRGNQPQHF. In DNA form, the CDR3 reads TGTGCCAGCAGTTACAGGGGTAATCAGCCCCAGCATTTT.

The rearrangement uses TRBV30 and TRBJ1-4; tentatively, D is TRBD1 (5 bases). This CDR3 contains 14 residues. The V gene's germline CDR1 is GTSNPN and CDR2 SVGIG (reference sequence). V lost 0 bases and J 7 bases, leaving 12 bases between the germline ends. The CDR3 region has the DNA TGTGCCTGGAGTGTCTGGGGGGGGACTGAAAAACTGTTTTTT. It yields the protein CAWSVWGGTEKLFF.

This clone showed up just a few times. CDR3 sequence (DNA): TGTGCCAGCAGCTTTGTGAGGGGGGGTGATGGCTACACCTTC. Amino acid sequence: CASSFVRGGDGYTF. The V call is TRBV5-6, the J call TRBJ1-2, with D perhaps matching TRBD1 (6 bases). This CDR3 has 14 amino acids. Per the germline V gene, CDR1 is SGHDT and CDR2 is YYEEEE. Trimming removed 2 bases from V and 6 bases from J, with 14 bases in between.

This clone was found once. The chain joins TRBV9 to TRBJ1-6, with D tentatively TRBD1 (6 bases). The length of the CDR3 is 15 residues. Between the trimmed V and J ends, which lost 0 bases and 7 bases, there was a span of 11 bases. Germline values: CDR1 SGDLS, CDR2 YYNGEE. The CDR3 protein is CASSVDREWNSPLHF. The CDR3 coding sequence is TGTGCCAGCAGCGTAGACAGGGAGTGGAATTCACCCCTCCACTTT. Drawing the rest from reference TRBV9 and TRBJ1-6, the complete variable domain is DSGVTQTPKHLITATGQRVTLRCSPRSGDLSVYWYQQSLDQGLQFLIQYYNGEERAKGNILERFSAQQFPDLHSELNLSSLELGDSALYFCASSVDREWNSPLHFGNGTRLTVT.

The chain joins TRBV7-8 to TRBJ1-1, with no clear D. The germline V gene has CDR1 SGHVS and CDR2 FQNEAQ. This CDR3 has 14 residues. The V gene lost 1 base and the J gene lost 5 bases, with 11 bases spanning the gap. For the CDR3, the DNA is TGTGCCAGCAGCTTAGGTGAGGGTGAGACTGAAGCTTTCTTT. Amino acid sequence: CASSLGEGETEAFF.

The chain links TRBV2 to TRBJ1-2; 9 bases agree with TRBD1. The germline CDR1 and CDR2 sequences are SNHLY and FYNNEI. After removal of 5 bases from V and 2 bases from J, the junction contained 3 bases not matched to a gene. This CDR3 region has 14 residues. CDR3 residues: CASSQQGANYGYTF. The CDR3 DNA is TGTGCCAGCAGTCAACAGGGGGCGAACTATGGCTACACCTTC.

The genes are TRBV19 and TRBJ2-5, with 8 bases matching TRBD2. The CDR3 extends over 14 amino acids. CDR1 is LNHDA and CDR2 is SQIVND in the germline V gene (reference sequence). The junction had 4 bases not matched to a gene; V was cut back by 2 bases and J by 5 bases. This CDR3 is CASSILAGWETQYF. The CDR3 bases are TGTGCCAGTAGTATACTAGCGGGTTGGGAGACCCAGTACTTC. The whole variable domain, filled in from reference TRBV19 and TRBJ2-5, reads DGGITQSPKYLFRKEGQNVTLSCEQNLNHDAMYWYRQDPGQGLRLIYYSQIVNDFQKGDIAEGYSVSREKKESFPLTVTSAQKNPTAFYLCASSILAGWETQYFGPGTRLLVL.

This clone was found once. The rearrangement joins TRBV20-1 to TRBJ2-3; D is ambiguous. V was clipped by 5 bases and J by 3 bases, with 6 bases between them. The CDR3 sequence is 11 residues long. Per germline, CDR1 DFQATT and CDR2 SNEGSKA (reference sequence). CDR3 nucleotide sequence: TGCAGTGCTGGGCCGACAGATACGCAGTATTTT. This sequence encodes CSAGPTDTQYF.

This clone was recorded only once. This chain joins TRBV21-1 and TRBJ2-2; the DNA was not compared with TRBD2, the D call given in the table. TRBV21-1 is given as a pseudogene. CDR3 length: 21 amino acids. This CDR3 reads CASSNKQGRTSGAGVTGELFF. The CDR3 coding sequence is TGTGCCAGCAGCAATAAGCAGGGCAGGACTAGCGGGGCGGGGGTCACCGGGGAGCTGTTTTTT.

V usage is TRBV5-1 and J usage is TRBJ2-5; 13 bases fit TRBD2. This CDR3 has 13 amino acids. Trimming removed 7 bases from V and 5 bases from J; junction bases left unmatched: 2. Per germline, CDR1 SGHRS and CDR2 YFSETQ. As DNA, the CDR3 is TGCGCCAGCGAGGGACTAGCGGGGGAGACCCAGTACTTC. Protein sequence: CASEGLAGETQYF.

The J gene is TRBJ1-2, the V gene TRBV3-1 (or the pseudogene TRBV3-2); no clear D gene. This CDR3 spans 14 amino acids. CDR1 and CDR2 (germline): LGHDT, YNNKEL (reference sequence). Trimming stripped 0 bases from V and 3 bases from J, with 8 bases between. This CDR3 reads CASSQDRDHYGYTF. The CDR3 DNA reads as TGTGCCAGCAGCCAAGATCGGGATCACTATGGCTACACCTTC.

The CDR3 loop is CASSKGGTGGFFNSPLHF. The CDR3 DNA reads as TGTGCCAGCAGTAAAGGAGGGACAGGGGGTTTTTTTAATTCACCCCTCCACTTT. V and J are TRBV27 and TRBJ1-6, with 11 bases that match TRBD1. Trimming removed 5 bases from V and 6 bases from J; junction bases left unmatched: 12. Per germline, CDR1 MNHEY and CDR2 SMNVEV (reference sequence). The CDR3 length is 18 residues.

V usage is TRBV6-5 and J usage is TRBJ2-7; TRBD1 is a possible D gene (6 bases). CDR1 and CDR2 (germline): MNHEY, SVGAGI. The CDR3 consists of 13 residues. The V and J ends lost 11 bases and 2 bases respectively, with 16 bases between them. The CDR3 DNA reads TGTGCCGGCTTCAGGGGAAACACCTACGAGCAGTACTTC. This gives the protein CAGFRGNTYEQYF.

This clone appeared a single time. V is TRBV5-1 and J is TRBJ1-1; D is possibly TRBD1 (6 bases). Trimming stripped 4 bases from V and 2 bases from J, with 15 bases between. Germline CDR1 is SGHRS and CDR2 is YFSETQ. CDR3 length: 15 amino acids. CDR3 bases: TGCGCCAGCAGCCCGTGGGACACCCTAAACACTGAAGCTTTCTTT. This gives the protein CASSPWDTLNTEAFF.